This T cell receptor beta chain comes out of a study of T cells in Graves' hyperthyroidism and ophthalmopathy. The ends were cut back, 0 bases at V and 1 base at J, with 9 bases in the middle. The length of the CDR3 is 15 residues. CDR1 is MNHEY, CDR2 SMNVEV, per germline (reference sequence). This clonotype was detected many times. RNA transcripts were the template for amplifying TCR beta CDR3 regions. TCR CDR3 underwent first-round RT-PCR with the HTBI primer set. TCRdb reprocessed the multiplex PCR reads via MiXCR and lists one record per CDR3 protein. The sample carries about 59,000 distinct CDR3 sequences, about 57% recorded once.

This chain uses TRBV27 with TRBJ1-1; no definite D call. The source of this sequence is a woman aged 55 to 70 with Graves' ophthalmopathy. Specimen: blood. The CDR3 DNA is TGTGCCAGCAGTTTATCGTGGTCGGGGAACACTGAAGCTTTCTTT. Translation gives CASSLSWSGNTEAFF.